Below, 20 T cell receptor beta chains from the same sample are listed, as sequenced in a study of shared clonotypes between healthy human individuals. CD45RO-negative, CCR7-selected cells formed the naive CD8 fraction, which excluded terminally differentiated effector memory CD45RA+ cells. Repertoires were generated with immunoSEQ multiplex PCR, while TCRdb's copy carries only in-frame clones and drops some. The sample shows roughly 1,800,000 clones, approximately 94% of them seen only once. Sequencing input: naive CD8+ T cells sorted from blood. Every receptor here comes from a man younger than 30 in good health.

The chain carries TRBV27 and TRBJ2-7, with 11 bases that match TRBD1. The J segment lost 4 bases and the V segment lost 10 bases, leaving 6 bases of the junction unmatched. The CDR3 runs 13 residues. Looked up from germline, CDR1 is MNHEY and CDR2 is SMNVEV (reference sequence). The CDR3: CATGQGATYEQYF. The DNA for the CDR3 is TGTGCCACCGGACAGGGGGCAACGTACGAGCAGTACTTC.

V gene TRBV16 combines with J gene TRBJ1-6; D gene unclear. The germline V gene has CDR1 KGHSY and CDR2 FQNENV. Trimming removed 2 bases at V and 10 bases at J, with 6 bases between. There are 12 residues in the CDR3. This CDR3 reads CASSQPLSPLHF. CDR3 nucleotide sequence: TGTGCCAGCAGCCAACCGCTATCACCCCTCCACTTT. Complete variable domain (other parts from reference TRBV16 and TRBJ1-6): GEEVAQTPKHLVRGEGQKAKLYCAPIKGHSYVFWYQQVLKNEFKFLISFQNENVFDETGMPKERFSAKCLPNSPCSLEIQATKLEDSAVYFCASSQPLSPLHFGNGTRLTVT.

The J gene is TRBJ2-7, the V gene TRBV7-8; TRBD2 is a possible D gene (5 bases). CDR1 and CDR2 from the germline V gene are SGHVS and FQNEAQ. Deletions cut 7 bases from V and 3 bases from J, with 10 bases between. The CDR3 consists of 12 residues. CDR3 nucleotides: TGTGCCAGCACCGCCGGGAACTACGAGCAGTACTTC. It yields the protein CASTAGNYEQYF. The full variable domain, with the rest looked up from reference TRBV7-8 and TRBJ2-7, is GAGVSQSPRYKVAKRGQDVALRCDPISGHVSLFWYQQALGQGPEFLTYFQNEAQLDKSGLPSDRFFAERPEGSVSTLKIQRTQQEDSAVYLCASTAGNYEQYFGPGTRLTVT.

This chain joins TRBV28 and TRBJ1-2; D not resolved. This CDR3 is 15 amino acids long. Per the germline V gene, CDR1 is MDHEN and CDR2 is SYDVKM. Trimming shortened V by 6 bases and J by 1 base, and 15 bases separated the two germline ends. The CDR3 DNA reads TGTGCCAGCAGCCCCATAGTGGCCCTTAACTATGGCTACACCTTC. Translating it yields CASSPIVALNYGYTF.

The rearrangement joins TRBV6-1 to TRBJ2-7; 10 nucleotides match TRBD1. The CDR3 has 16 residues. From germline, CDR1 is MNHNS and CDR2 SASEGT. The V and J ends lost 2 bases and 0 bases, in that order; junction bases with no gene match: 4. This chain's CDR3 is CASSEMGQGISYEQYF. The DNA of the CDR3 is TGTGCCAGCAGTGAAATGGGACAGGGGATCTCCTACGAGCAGTACTTC.

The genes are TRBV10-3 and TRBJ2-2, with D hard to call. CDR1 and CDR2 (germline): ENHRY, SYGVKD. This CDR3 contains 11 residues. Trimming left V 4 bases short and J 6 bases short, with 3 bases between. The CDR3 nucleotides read TGTGCCATCAGTGTATCCGGGGAGCTGTTTTTT. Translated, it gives CAISVSGELFF.

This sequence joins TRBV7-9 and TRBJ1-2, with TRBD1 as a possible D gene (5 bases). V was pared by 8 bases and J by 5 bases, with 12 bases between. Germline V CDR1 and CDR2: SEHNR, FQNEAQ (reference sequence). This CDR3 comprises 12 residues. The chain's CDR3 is CASGPRGYGYTF. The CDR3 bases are TGTGCCAGCGGACCAAGGGGATATGGCTACACCTTC.

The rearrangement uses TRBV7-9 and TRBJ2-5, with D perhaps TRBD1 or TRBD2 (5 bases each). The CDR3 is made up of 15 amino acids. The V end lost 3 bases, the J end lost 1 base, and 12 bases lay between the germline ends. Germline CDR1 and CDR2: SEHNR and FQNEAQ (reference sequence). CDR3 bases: TGTGCCAGCAGCTTCGCAGGGACGGGCCAAGAGACCCAGTACTTC. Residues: CASSFAGTGQETQYF.

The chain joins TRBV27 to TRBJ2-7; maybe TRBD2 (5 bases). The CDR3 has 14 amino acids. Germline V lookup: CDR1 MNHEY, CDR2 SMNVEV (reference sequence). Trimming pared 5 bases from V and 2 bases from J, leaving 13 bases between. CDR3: CASSPEGPTYEQYF. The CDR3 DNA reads TGTGCCAGCAGTCCTGAGGGTCCCACCTACGAGCAGTACTTC.

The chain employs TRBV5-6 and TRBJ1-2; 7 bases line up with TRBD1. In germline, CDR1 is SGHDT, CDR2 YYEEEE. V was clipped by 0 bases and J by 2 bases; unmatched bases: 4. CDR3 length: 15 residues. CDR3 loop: CASSLGQGKNYGYTF. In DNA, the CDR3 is TGTGCCAGCAGCTTGGGACAGGGTAAAAACTATGGCTACACCTTC.

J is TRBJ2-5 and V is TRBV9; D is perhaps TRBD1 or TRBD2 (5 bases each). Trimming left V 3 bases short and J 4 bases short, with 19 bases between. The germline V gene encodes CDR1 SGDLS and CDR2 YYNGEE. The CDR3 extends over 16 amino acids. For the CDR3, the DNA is TGTGCCAGCAGCGCCCTCGCCGGGGCACGGGGAGAGACCCAGTACTTC. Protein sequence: CASSALAGARGETQYF.

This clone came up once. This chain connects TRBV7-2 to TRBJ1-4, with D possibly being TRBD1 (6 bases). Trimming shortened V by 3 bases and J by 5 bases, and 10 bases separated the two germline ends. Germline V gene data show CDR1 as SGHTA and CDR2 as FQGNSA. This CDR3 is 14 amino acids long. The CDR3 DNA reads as TGTGCCAGCAGCTTCACAGGGCCAAATGAAAAACTGTTTTTT. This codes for CASSFTGPNEKLFF. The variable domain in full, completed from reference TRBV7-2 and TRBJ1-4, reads GAGVSQSPSNKVTEKGKDVELRCDPISGHTALYWYRQSLGQGLEFLIYFQGNSAPDKSGLPSDRFSAERTGGSVSTLTIQRTQQEDSAVYLCASSFTGPNEKLFFGSGTQLSVL.

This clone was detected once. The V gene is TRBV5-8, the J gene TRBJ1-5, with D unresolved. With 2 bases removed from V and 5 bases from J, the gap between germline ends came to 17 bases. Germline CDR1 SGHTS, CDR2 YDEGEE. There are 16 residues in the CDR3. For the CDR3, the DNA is TGTGCCAGCAGCTTATTTTCCTACACAGTCGATCAGCCCCAGCATTTT. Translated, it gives CASSLFSYTVDQPQHF.

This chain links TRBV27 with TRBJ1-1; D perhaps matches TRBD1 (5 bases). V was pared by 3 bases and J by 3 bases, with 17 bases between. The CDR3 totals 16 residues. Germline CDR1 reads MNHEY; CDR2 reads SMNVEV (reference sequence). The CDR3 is CASSLQAAGIDTEAFF. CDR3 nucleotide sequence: TGTGCCAGCAGTTTGCAAGCGGCAGGGATTGACACTGAAGCTTTCTTT.

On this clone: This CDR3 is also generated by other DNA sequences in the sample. CDR3 amino acids: CASSFEETQYF. DNA for the CDR3: TGTGCCAGCAGTTTCGAAGAGACCCAGTACTTC. This chain joins TRBV6-5 and TRBJ2-5; D unresolved. The CDR3 length is 11 residues. The germline V gene encodes CDR1 MNHEY and CDR2 SVGAGI. V was shortened by 4 bases and J by 3 bases, with 3 bases between the two germline ends.

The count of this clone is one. The CDR3 nucleotides are TGTGCCAGCAGCTCACCGGGAGGGAATGCTGGGGCCAACGTCCTGACTTTC. Protein sequence: CASSSPGGNAGANVLTF. The V gene is TRBV7-6, the J gene TRBJ2-6, with TRBD2 identical over 8 bases. J gave up 2 bases and V 4 bases, and 7 bases lay outside the gene matches. Per the germline V gene, CDR1 is SGHVS and CDR2 is FNYEAQ. The CDR3 length is 17 residues.

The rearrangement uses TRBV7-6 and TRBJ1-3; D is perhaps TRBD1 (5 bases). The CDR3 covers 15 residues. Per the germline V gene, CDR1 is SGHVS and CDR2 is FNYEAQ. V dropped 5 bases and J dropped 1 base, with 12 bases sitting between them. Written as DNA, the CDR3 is TGTGCCAGCAGCGCACTCGGGGGATCTGGAAACACCATATATTTT. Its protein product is CASSALGGSGNTIYF.

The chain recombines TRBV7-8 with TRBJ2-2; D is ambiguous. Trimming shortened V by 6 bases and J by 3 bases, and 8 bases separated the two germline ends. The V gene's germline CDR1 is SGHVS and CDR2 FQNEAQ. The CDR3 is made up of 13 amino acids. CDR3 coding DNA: TGTGCCAGCAGGATAGGGTACACCGGGGAGCTGTTTTTT. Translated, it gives CASRIGYTGELFF.

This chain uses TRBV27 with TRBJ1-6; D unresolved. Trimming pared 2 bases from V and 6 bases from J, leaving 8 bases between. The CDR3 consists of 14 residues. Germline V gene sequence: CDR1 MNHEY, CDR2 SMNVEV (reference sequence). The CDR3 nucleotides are TGTGCCAGCAGTTTAGGGCAGACTAATTCACCCCTCCACTTT. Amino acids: CASSLGQTNSPLHF.

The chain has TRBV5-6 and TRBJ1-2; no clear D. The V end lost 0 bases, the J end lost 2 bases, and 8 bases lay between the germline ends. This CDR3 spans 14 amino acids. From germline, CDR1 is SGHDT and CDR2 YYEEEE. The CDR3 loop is CASSLDGPNYGYTF. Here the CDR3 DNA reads TGTGCCAGCAGCTTGGACGGACCGAACTATGGCTACACCTTC.